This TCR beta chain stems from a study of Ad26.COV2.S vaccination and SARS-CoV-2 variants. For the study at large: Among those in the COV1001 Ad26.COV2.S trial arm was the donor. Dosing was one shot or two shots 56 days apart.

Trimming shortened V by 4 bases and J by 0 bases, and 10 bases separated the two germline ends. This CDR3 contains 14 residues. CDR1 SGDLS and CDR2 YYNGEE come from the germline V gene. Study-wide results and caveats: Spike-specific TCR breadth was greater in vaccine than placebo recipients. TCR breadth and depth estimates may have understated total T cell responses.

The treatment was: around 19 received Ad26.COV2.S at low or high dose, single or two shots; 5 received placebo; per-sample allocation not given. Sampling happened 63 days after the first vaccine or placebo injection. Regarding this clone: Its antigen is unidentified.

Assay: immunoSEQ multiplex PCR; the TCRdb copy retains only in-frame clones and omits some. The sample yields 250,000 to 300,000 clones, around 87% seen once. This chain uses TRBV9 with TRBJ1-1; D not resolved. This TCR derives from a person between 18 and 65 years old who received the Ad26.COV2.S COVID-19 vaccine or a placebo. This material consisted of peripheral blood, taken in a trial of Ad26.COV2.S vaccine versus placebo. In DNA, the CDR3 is TGTGCCAGCAGCCCAGAGACGGTGAACACTGAAGCTTTCTTT. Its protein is CASSPETVNTEAFF.